This TCR beta chain was profiled in a study of blood T cell repertoires in COVID-19. Some clones are missing from TCRdb's copy, which holds only in-frame ones; the method was immunoSEQ multiplex PCR. The repertoire holds 90,000 or so clones, with around 72% as singletons. V lost 4 bases, J lost 6 bases, and 15 bases lay in between. Germline V gene lookup returns CDR1 SEHNR and CDR2 FQNEAQ (reference sequence). This CDR3 is 14 amino acids long. This sequence was found in a woman between 55 and 75 years old in a cohort sampled during active or convalescent COVID-19. The genes are TRBV7-9 and TRBJ1-1, with D maybe TRBD1 (6 bases). The sample consisted of peripheral blood. The CDR3 DNA follows: TGTGCCAGCAGCTGGAATCAGGGGAGCCCTGAAGCTTTCTTT. It codes for CASSWNQGSPEAFF.